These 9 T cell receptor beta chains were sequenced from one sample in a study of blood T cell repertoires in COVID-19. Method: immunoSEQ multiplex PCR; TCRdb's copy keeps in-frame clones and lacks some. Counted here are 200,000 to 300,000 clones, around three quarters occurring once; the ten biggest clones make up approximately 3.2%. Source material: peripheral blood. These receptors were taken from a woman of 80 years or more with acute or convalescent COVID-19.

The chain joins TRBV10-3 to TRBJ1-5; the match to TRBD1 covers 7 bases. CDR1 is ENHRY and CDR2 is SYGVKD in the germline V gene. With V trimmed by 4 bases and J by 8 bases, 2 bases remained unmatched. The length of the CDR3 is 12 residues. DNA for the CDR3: TGTGCCATCAGTGCAGGGGGTAAGCCCCAGCATTTT. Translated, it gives CAISAGGKPQHF.

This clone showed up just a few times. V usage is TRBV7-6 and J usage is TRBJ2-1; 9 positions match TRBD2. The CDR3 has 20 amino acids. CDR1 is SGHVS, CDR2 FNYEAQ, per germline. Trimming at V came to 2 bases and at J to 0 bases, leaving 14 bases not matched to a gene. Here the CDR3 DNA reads TGTGCCAGCAGCTTACACGGGTGGGTAGCGGGGGCCACCTCCTACAATGAGCAGTTCTTC. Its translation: CASSLHGWVAGATSYNEQFF.

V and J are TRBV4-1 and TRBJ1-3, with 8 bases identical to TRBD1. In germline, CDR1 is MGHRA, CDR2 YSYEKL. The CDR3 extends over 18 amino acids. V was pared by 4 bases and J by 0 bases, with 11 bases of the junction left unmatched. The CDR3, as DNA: TGCGCCAGCAGCCCCGAGGGCCCAGGGGGCCACTCTGGAAACACCATATATTTT. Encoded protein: CASSPEGPGGHSGNTIYF.

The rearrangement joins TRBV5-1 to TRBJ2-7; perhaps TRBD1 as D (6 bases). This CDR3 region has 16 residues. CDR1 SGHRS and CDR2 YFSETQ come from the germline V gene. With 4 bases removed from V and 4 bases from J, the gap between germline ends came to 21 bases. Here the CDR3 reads CASSGMNRADPYEQYF. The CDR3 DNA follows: TGCGCCAGCAGCGGGATGAACAGGGCCGACCCGTACGAGCAGTACTTC.

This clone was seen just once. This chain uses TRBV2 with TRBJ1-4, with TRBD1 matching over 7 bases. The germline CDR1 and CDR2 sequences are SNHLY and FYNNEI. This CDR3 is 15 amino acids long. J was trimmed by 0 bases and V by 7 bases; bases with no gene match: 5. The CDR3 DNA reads TGTGCCAGCAATGGCCAGGGGGCAACTAATGAAAAACTGTTTTTT. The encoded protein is CASNGQGATNEKLFF. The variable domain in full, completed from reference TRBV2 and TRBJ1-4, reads EPEVTQTPSHQVTQMGQEVILRCVPISNHLYFYWYRQILGQKVEFLVSFYNNEISEKSEIFDDQFSVERPDGSNFTLKIRSTKLEDSAMYFCASNGQGATNEKLFFGSGTQLSVL.

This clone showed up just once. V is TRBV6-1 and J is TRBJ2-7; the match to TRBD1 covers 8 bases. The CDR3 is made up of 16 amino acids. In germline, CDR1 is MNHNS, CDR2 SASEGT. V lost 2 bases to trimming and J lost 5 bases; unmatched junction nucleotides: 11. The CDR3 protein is CASSENGRTGSNEQYF. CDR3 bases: TGTGCCAGCAGTGAAAACGGTCGGACAGGGAGCAACGAGCAGTACTTC.

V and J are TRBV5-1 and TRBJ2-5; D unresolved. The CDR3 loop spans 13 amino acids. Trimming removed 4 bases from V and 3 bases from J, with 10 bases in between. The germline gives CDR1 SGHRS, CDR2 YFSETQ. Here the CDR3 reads CASSRSMEETQYF. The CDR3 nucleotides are TGCGCCAGCAGCCGGAGTATGGAAGAGACCCAGTACTTC.

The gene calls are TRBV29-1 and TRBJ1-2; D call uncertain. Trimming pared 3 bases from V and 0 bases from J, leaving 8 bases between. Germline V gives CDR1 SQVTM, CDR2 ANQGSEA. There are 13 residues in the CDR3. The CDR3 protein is CSVDIATNYGYTF. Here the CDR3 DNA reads TGCAGCGTTGATATAGCAACTAACTATGGCTACACCTTC.

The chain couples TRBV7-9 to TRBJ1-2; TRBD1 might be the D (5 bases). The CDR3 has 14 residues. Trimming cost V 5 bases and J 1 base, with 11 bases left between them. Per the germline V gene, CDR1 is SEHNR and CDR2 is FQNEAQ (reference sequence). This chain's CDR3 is CASSPPGINYGYTF. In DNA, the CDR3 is TGTGCCAGCAGCCCCCCAGGGATTAACTATGGCTACACCTTC.